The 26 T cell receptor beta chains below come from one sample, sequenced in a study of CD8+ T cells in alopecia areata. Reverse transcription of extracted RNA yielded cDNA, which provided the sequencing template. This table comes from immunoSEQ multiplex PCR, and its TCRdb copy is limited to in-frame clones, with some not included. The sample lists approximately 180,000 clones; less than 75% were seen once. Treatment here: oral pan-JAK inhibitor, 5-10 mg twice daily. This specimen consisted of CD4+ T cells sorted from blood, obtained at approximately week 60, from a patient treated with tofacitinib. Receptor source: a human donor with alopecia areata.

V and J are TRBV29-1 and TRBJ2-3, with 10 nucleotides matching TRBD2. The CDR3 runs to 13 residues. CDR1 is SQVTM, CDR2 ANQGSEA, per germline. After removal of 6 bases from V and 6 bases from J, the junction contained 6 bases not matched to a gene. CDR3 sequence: CSVKAGGHDTQYF. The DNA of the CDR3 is TGCAGCGTGAAAGCGGGGGGGCACGATACGCAGTATTTT.

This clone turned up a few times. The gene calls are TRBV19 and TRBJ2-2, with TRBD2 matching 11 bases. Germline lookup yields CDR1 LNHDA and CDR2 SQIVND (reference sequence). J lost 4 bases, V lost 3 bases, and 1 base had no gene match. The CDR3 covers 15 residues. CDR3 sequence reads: CASSIGTSGTGELFF. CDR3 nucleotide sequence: TGTGCCAGTAGTATCGGGACTAGCGGCACCGGGGAGCTGTTTTTT.

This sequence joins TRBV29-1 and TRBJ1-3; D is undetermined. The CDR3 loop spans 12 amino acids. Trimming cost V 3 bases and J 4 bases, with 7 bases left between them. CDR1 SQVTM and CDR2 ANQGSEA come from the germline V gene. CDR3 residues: CSVDFGGNTIYF. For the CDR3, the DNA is TGCAGCGTTGATTTTGGAGGAAACACCATATATTTT. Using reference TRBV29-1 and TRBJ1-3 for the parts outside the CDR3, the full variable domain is SAVISQKPSRDICQRGTSLTIQCQVDSQVTMMFWYRQQPGQSLTLIATANQGSEATYESGFVIDKFPISRPNLTFSTLTVSNMSPEDSSIYLCSVDFGGNTIYFGEGSWLTVV.

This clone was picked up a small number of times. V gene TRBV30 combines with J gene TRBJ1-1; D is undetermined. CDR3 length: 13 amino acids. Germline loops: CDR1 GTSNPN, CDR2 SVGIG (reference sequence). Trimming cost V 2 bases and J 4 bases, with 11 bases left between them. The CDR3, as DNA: TGTGCCTGGAGTACTATGACTGGCACTGAAGCTTTCTTT. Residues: CAWSTMTGTEAFF.

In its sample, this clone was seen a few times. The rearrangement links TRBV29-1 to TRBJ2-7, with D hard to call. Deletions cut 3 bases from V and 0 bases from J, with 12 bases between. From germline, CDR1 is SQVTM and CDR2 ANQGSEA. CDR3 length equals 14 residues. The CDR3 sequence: CSVDSGRSSYEQYF. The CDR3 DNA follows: TGCAGCGTTGACTCCGGACGGAGCTCCTACGAGCAGTACTTC.

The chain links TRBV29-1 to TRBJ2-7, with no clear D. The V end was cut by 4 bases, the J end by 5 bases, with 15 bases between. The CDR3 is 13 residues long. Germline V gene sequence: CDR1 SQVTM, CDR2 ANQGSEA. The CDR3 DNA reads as TGCAGCGTTGTTCGGCAGAGTGGGGACGAGCAGTACTTC. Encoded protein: CSVVRQSGDEQYF.

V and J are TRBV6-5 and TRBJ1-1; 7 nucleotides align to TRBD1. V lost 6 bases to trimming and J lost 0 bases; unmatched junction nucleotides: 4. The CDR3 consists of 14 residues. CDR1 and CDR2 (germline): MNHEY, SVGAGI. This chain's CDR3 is CASSSTGLNTEAFF. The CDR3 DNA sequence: TGTGCCAGCAGCTCGACAGGGCTGAACACTGAAGCTTTCTTT.

In DNA form, the CDR3 reads TGCGCCAGCAGCTCCAGGGTAGCGGGGAGCACAGATACGCAGTATTTT. Translation: CASSSRVAGSTDTQYF. The V and J genes are TRBV4-1 and TRBJ2-3, with 8 bases lining up with TRBD2. The CDR3 contains 16 residues. V lost 5 bases, J lost 0 bases, and 7 bases stayed unmatched. The germline CDR1 and CDR2 sequences are MGHRA and YSYEKL.

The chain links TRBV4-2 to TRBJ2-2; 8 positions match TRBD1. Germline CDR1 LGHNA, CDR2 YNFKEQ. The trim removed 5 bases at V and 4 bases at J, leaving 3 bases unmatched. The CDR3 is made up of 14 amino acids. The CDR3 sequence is CASSFQGATGELFF. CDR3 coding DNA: TGTGCCAGCAGCTTCCAGGGGGCCACCGGGGAGCTGTTTTTT.

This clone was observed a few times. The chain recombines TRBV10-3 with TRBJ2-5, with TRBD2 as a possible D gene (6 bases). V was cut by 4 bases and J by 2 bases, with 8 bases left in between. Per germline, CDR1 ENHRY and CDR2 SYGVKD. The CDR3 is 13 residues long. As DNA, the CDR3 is TGTGCCATCAGTGCTGGACTACAAGAGACCCAGTACTTC. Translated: CAISAGLQETQYF.

The CDR3 DNA follows: TGTGCCAGCAGCCTGAACACCGGGGAGCTGTTTTTT. As protein: CASSLNTGELFF. The chain uses TRBV6-1 and TRBJ2-2; D is ambiguous. This CDR3 is built from 12 residues. Germline loops: CDR1 MNHNS, CDR2 SASEGT. Trimming took 6 bases from V and 1 from J, leaving 3 bases between them.

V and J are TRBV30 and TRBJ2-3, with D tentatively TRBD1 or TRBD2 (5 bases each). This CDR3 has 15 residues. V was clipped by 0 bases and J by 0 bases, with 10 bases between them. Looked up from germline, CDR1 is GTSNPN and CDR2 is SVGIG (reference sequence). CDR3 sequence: CAWSVRGLSTDTQYF. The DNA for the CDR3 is TGTGCCTGGAGTGTACGGGGCCTAAGCACAGATACGCAGTATTTT.

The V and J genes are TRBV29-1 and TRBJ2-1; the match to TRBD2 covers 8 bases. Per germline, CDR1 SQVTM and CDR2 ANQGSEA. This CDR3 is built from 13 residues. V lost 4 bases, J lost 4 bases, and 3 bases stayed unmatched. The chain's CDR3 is CSVVAGGYNEQFF. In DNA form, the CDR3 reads TGCAGCGTTGTGGCGGGGGGTTACAATGAGCAGTTCTTC.

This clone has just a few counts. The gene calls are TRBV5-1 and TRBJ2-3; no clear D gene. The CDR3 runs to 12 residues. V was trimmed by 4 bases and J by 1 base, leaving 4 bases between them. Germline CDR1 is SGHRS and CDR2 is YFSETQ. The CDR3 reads CASSPGTDTQYF. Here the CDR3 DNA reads TGCGCCAGCAGCCCGGGCACAGATACGCAGTATTTT.

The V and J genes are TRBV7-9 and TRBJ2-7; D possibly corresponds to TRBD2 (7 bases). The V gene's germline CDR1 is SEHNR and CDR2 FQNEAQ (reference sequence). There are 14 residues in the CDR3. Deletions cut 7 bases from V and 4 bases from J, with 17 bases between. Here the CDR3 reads CASNQAGQLYEQYF. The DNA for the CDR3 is TGTGCCAGCAACCAAGCGGGACAACTATACGAGCAGTACTTC.

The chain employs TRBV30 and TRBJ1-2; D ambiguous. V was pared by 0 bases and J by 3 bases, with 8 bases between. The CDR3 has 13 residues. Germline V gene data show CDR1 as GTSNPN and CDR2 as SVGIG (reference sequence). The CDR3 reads CAWSVTRYYGYTF. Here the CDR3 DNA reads TGTGCCTGGAGTGTAACCAGATACTATGGCTACACCTTC.

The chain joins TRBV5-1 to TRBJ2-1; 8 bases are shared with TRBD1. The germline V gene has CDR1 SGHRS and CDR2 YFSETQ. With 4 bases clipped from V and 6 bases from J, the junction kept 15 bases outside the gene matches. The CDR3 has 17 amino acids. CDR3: CASSHWDSRGQGNEQFF. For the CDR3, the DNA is TGCGCCAGCAGCCATTGGGACTCCAGGGGGCAAGGCAATGAGCAGTTCTTC. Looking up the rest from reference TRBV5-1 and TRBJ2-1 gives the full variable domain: KAGVTQTPRYLIKTRGQQVTLSCSPISGHRSVSWYQQTPGQGLQFLFEYFSETQRNKGNFPGRFSGRQFSNSRSEMNVSTLELGDSALYLCASSHWDSRGQGNEQFFGPGTRLTVL.

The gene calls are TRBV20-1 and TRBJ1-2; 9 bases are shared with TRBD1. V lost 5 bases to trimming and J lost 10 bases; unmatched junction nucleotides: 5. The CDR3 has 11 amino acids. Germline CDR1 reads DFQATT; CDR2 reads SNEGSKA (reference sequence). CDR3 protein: CSAWTGVDYTF. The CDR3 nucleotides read TGCAGTGCTTGGACAGGGGTGGACTACACCTTC.

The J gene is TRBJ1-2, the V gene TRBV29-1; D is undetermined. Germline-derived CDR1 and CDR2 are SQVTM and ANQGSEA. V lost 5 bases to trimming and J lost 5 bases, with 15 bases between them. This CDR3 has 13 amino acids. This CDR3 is CSVRYPQTYGYTF. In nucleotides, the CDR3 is TGCAGCGTTCGGTACCCACAGACTTATGGCTACACCTTC.

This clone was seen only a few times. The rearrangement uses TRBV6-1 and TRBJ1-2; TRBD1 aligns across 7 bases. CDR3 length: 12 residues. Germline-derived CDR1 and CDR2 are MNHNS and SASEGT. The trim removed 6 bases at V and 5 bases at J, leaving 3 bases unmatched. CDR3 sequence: CASRGDRYGYTF. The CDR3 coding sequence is TGTGCCAGCAGGGGGGACAGATATGGCTACACCTTC.

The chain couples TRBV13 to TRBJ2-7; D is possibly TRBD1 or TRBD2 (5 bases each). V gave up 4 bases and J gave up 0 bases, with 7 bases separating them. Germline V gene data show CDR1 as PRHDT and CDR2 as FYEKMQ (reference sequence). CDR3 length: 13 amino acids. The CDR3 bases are TGTGCCAGCAGCTCAGGGAGCTCCTACGAGCAGTACTTC. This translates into CASSSGSSYEQYF.

Here the CDR3 DNA reads TGCAGCGACCGGGGCAACAGGGCTCCTGGAAACACCATATATTTT. Amino acid sequence: CSDRGNRAPGNTIYF. The genes are TRBV29-1 and TRBJ1-3, with TRBD1 as a possible D gene (6 bases). The germline gives CDR1 SQVTM, CDR2 ANQGSEA. Trimming cost V 7 bases and J 2 bases, with 18 bases left between them. The CDR3 has 15 amino acids.

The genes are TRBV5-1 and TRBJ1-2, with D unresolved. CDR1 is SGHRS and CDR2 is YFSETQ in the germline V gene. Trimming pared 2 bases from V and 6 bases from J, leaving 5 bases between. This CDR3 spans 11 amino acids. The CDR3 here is CASSFGDGYTF. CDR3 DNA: TGCGCCAGCAGCTTCGGGGATGGCTACACCTTC.

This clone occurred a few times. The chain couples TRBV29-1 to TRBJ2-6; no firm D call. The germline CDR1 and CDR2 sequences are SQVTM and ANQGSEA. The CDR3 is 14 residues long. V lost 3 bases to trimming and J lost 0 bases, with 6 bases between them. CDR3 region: CSVEAISGANVLTF. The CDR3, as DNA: TGCAGCGTTGAGGCTATCTCTGGGGCCAACGTCCTGACTTTC.

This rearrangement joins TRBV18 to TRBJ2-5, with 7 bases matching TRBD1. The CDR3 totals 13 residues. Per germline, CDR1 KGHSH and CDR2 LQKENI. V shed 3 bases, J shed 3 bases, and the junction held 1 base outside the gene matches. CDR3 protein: CASSPDREETQYF. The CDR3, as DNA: TGTGCCAGCTCACCTGACAGGGAAGAGACCCAGTACTTC.

CDR3 DNA sequence: TGTGCCAGCGGCCGGGACAGGGTTACAGATACGCAGTATTTT. Translating it yields CASGRDRVTDTQYF. The chain uses TRBV27 and TRBJ2-3, with 9 nucleotides matching TRBD1. The CDR3 is 14 residues long. The V and J ends lost 8 bases and 3 bases, in that order; junction bases with no gene match: 6. CDR1 MNHEY and CDR2 SMNVEV come from the germline V gene (reference sequence).